In its sample, the clone carrying this T cell receptor (beta chain) was seen many times. The antigen is not known. TCRdb used MiXCR to reprocess the 5' RACE reads, holding one entry per CDR3 protein. The data contain over 450,000 distinct CDR3 sequences, roughly 22% of them singletons. The CDR3 length is 16 residues. J lost 0 bases, V lost 2 bases, and 5 bases had no gene match. Germline CDR1 SGHKS, CDR2 YYEKEE (reference sequence). The sample is drawn from a study of T-cell memory formation after mild COVID-19. For the study at large: The TCR clusters were mostly specific to one donor.

Study-wide findings and caveats: Prior to infection, memory already included some responding clones, suggesting cross-reactive memory joined. CD4+ contracting clones were mainly CM and EM; CD8+ ones, EMRA.

The clonotype originates from an adult woman who had mild COVID-19 (a few samples of this study predate the infection). Cell type and time point are not known. Material for sequencing was PBMCs or a T cell subset sorted from them (not recorded which). The genes are TRBV5-5 and TRBJ2-1, with 7 bases fitting TRBD2. The CDR3 loop reads CASSFLGGDSYNEQFF. CDR3 bases: TGTGCCAGCAGCTTCCTTGGGGGGGACTCCTACAATGAGCAGTTCTTC.